These 14 T cell receptor beta chains were sequenced from one sample in a study of blood T cell repertoires in COVID-19. Generated by immunoSEQ multiplex PCR, the TCRdb table keeps only in-frame clones and is missing some. The data contain fewer than 350,000 clones, around 87% of them singletons. Sequences were obtained from peripheral blood. The receptors were sampled from a woman in her 50s who had recovered from COVID-19.

This rearrangement joins TRBV5-5 to TRBJ2-5; perhaps TRBD2 as D (7 bases). The CDR3 spans 14 residues. Trimming stripped 2 bases from V and 5 bases from J, with 13 bases between. Germline lookup yields CDR1 SGHKS and CDR2 YYEKEE (reference sequence). This chain's CDR3 is CASSFRGARETQYF. CDR3 DNA: TGTGCCAGCAGCTTTCGGGGGGCACGCGAGACCCAGTACTTC.

The chain is built from TRBV7-2 and TRBJ2-5; 7 bases agree with TRBD2. The CDR3 length is 14 residues. Trimming cost V 4 bases and J 5 bases; bases outside gene matches: 7. From germline, CDR1 is SGHTA and CDR2 FQGNSA. CDR3 residues: CASSWDWGGETQYF. CDR3 bases: TGTGCCAGCAGCTGGGACTGGGGAGGGGAGACCCAGTACTTC.

This clone was seen a single time. The chain carries TRBV7-9 and TRBJ1-2, with 7 bases aligning to TRBD1. In germline, CDR1 is SEHNR, CDR2 FQNEAQ (reference sequence). CDR3 length: 14 residues. V shed 5 bases, J shed 4 bases, and the junction held 7 bases outside the gene matches. The CDR3 reads CASSPSRDSYGYTF. For the CDR3, the DNA is TGTGCCAGCAGCCCATCCCGGGACAGCTATGGCTACACCTTC. The full variable domain, completed using reference TRBV7-9 and TRBJ1-2, is DTGVSQNPRHKITKRGQNVTFRCDPISEHNRLYWYRQTLGQGPEFLTYFQNEAQLEKSRLLSDRFSAERPKGSFSTLEIQRTEQGDSAMYLCASSPSRDSYGYTFGSGTRLTVV.

The CDR3 DNA reads TGTGCCAGCAGCATAAGAACGCAAGCACCCTTACAGGGCCCCCCCTGGGGTGAGCAGTTCTTC. Translated, it gives CASSIRTQAPLQGPPWGEQFF. V gene TRBV9 combines with J gene TRBJ2-1; tentative D call: TRBD1 (6 bases). V was pared by 4 bases and J by 9 bases, with 38 bases between. Germline V gives CDR1 SGDLS, CDR2 YYNGEE. The CDR3 spans 21 residues.

This clone was seen once. CDR3 in amino acids: CASSPGLGRQRLQETQYF. The CDR3 DNA is TGTGCCAGCAGCCCCGGGCTAGGGCGACAGCGCCTCCAAGAGACCCAGTACTTC. This chain connects TRBV7-6 to TRBJ2-5; possible D gene TRBD1, 5 bases. This CDR3 region has 18 residues. The V end was cut by 5 bases, the J end by 1 base, with 23 bases between. Germline V lookup: CDR1 SGHVS, CDR2 FNYEAQ.

This chain links TRBV4-3 with TRBJ2-1; maybe TRBD2 (6 bases). CDR3 length: 18 amino acids. The V end was cut by 0 bases, the J end by 5 bases, with 20 bases between. The germline V gene has CDR1 LGHNA and CDR2 YSLEER. DNA for the CDR3: TGCGCCAGCAGCCAAGATTGGGGCGGGGTGTACCTTGACAATGAGCAGTTCTTC. This translates into CASSQDWGGVYLDNEQFF.

The chain joins TRBV30 to TRBJ2-7; a possible D gene is TRBD1 (5 bases). V lost 2 bases and J 0 bases, leaving 14 bases between the germline ends. Germline assignment: CDR1 GTSNPN and CDR2 SVGIG (reference sequence). CDR3 length: 15 residues. CDR3 residues: CAWSLTGAASYEQYF. The CDR3 bases are TGTGCCTGGAGTCTTACTGGGGCCGCCTCCTACGAGCAGTACTTC.

V usage is TRBV4-1 and J usage is TRBJ1-4; tentatively, D is TRBD1 (6 bases). CDR3 length equals 16 residues. Germline assignment: CDR1 MGHRA and CDR2 YSYEKL. V gave up 1 base and J gave up 5 bases, with 14 bases separating them. Here the CDR3 DNA reads TGCGCCAGCAGCCAAGCCGACAGGTTGGGGAATGAAAAACTGTTTTTT. It encodes CASSQADRLGNEKLFF.

The chain carries TRBV27 and TRBJ1-2; D is possibly TRBD1 (5 bases). The CDR3 sequence is 14 residues long. Germline loops: CDR1 MNHEY, CDR2 SMNVEV (reference sequence). Deletions cut 6 bases from V and 8 bases from J, with 19 bases between. CDR3 DNA sequence: TGTGCCAGCAGCCTAACTGACCGGGGGATAGGCTACACCTTC. Its translation: CASSLTDRGIGYTF.

The J gene is TRBJ1-6, the V gene TRBV7-8, with D unresolved. The CDR3 runs to 14 residues. The V end was cut by 1 base, the J end by 7 bases, with 8 bases between. In germline, CDR1 is SGHVS, CDR2 FQNEAQ. The CDR3 DNA follows: TGTGCCAGCAGCTTAGACGGAGGGAATTCACCCCTCCACTTT. Translated, it gives CASSLDGGNSPLHF.

V is TRBV12-3 or TRBV12-4 and J is TRBJ1-1; no clear D. V dropped 3 bases and J dropped 4 bases, with 6 bases sitting between them. CDR3 length equals 12 residues. CDR3 coding DNA: TGTGCCAGCAGTTTTTCCGTCACTGAAGCTTTCTTT. Its protein product is CASSFSVTEAFF.

The chain combines TRBV4-2 with TRBJ2-1; D might be TRBD1 (6 bases). There are 13 residues in the CDR3. Trimming took 4 bases from V and 4 from J, leaving 8 bases between them. From germline, CDR1 is LGHNA and CDR2 YNFKEQ. The CDR3 here is CASSPRGYNEQFF. CDR3 sequence (DNA): TGTGCCAGCAGCCCCAGGGGATACAATGAGCAGTTCTTC.

Remarks on this clone: This sample also contains other DNA sequences that code for the same CDR3. The V gene is TRBV4-3, the J gene TRBJ2-1; D uncertain. V lost 3 bases and J lost 7, with 7 bases in between. Germline V lookup: CDR1 LGHNA, CDR2 YSLEER. The CDR3 runs 12 residues. The CDR3 loop reads CASSHGVNEQFF. The CDR3 DNA reads TGCGCCAGCAGCCATGGAGTAAATGAGCAGTTCTTC.

The genes are TRBV7-8 and TRBJ1-2, with D possibly matching TRBD1 (5 bases). The CDR3 is made up of 15 amino acids. CDR1 is SGHVS and CDR2 is FQNEAQ in the germline V gene. V shed 5 bases and J shed 5 bases, with 18 bases lying between them. The CDR3 region has the DNA TGTGCCAGCAGCCCACGGGGGGGGTTCGGGTATGGCTACACCTTC. It codes for CASSPRGGFGYGYTF.